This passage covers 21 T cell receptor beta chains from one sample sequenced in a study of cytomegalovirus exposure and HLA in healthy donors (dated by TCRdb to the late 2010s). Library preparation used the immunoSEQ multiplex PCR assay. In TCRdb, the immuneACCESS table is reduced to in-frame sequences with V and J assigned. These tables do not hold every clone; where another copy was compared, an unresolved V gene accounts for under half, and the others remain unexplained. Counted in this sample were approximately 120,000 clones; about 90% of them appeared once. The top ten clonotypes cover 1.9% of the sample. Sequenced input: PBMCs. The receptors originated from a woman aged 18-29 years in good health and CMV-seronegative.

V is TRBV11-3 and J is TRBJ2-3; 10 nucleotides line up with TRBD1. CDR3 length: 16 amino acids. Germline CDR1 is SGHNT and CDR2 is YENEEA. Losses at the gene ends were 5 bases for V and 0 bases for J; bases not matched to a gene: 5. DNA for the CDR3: TGTGCCAGCAGCCGGGGACAGGGGAGAAGCACAGATACGCAGTATTTT. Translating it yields CASSRGQGRSTDTQYF.

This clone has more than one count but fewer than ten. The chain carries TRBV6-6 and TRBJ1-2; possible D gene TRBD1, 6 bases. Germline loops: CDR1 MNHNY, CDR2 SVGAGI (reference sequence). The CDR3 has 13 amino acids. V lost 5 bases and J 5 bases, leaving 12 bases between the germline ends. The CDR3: CASSGRGGYGYTF. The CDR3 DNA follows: TGTGCCAGCAGTGGCAGGGGAGGGTATGGCTACACCTTC.

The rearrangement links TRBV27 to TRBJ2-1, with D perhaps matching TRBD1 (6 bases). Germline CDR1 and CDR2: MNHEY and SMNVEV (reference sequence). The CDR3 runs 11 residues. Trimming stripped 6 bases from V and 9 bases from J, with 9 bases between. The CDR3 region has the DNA TGTGCCAGCAGCGGACAGTTTGAGCAGTTCTTC. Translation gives CASSGQFEQFF.

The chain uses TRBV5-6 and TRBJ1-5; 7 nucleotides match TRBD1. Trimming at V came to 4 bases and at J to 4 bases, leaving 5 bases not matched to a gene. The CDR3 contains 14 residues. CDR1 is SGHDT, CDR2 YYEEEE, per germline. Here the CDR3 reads CASSRQGGNQPQHF. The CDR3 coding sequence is TGTGCCAGCAGCCGACAGGGCGGAAATCAGCCCCAGCATTTT.

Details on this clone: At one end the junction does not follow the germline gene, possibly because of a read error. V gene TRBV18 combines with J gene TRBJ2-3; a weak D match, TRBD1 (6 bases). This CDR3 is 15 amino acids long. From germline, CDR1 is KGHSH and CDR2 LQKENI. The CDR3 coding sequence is TGTGCCAGCTCTCCACTACCACAGGGATCAGATACGCAGTATTTT. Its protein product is CASSPLPQGSDTQYF.

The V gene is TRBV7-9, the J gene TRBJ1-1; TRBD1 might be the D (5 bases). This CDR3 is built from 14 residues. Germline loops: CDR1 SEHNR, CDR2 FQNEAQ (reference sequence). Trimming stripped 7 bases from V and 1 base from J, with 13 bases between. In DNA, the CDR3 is TGTGCCAGCACCGACAGAAGTAAGAACACTGAAGCTTTCTTT. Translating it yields CASTDRSKNTEAFF.

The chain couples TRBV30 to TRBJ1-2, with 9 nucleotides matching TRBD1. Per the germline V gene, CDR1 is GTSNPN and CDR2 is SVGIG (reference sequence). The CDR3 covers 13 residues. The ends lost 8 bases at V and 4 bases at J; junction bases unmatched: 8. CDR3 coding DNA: TGTGCCACCCAGGGACAGGGCCTCTATGGCTACACCTTC. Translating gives CATQGQGLYGYTF.

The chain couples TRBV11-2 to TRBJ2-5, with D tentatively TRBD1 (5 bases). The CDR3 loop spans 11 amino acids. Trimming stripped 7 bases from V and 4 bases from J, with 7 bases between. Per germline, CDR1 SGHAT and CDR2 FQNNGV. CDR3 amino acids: CASTDRETQYF. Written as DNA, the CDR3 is TGTGCCAGCACCGACAGAGAGACCCAGTACTTC. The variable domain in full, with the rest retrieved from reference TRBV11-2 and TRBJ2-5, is EAGVAQSPRYKIIEKRQSVAFWCNPISGHATLYWYQQILGQGPKLLIQFQNNGVVDDSQLPKDRFSAERLKGVDSTLKIQPAKLEDSAVYLCASTDRETQYFGPGTRLLVL.

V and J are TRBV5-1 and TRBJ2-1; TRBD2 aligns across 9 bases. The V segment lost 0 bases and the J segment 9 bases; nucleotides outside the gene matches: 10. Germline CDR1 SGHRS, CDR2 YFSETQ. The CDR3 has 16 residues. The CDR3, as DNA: TGCGCCAGCAGCTTGGTCGCGGGAGGGTCCTCAGGTGAGCAGTTCTTC. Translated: CASSLVAGGSSGEQFF. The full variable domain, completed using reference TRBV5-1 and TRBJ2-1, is KAGVTQTPRYLIKTRGQQVTLSCSPISGHRSVSWYQQTPGQGLQFLFEYFSETQRNKGNFPGRFSGRQFSNSRSEMNVSTLELGDSALYLCASSLVAGGSSGEQFFGPGTRLTVL.

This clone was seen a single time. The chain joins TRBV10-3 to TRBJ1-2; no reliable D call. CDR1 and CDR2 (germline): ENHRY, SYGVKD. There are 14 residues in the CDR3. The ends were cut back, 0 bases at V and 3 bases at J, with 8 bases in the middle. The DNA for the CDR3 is TGTGCCATCAGTGAGTCATACGGAGACTATGGCTACACCTTC. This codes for CAISESYGDYGYTF.

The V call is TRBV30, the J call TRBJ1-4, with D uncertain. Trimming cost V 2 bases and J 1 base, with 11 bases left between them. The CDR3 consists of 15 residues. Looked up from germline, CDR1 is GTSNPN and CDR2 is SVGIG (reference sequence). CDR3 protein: CAWSKRRRTNEKLFF. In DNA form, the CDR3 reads TGTGCCTGGAGTAAACGGAGAAGAACTAATGAAAAACTGTTTTTT.

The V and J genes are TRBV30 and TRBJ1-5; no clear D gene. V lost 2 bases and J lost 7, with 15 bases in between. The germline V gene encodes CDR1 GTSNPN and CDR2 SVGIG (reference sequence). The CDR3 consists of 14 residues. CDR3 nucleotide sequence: TGTGCCTGGAGTCAACGGGGTTCGGGGCAGCCCCAGCATTTT. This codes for CAWSQRGSGQPQHF.

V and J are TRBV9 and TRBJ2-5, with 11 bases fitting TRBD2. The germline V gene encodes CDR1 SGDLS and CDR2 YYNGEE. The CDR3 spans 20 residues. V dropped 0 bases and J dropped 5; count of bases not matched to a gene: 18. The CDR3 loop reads CASSVDKEGTSGGRRETQYF. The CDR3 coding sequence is TGTGCCAGCAGCGTAGATAAAGAGGGGACTAGCGGAGGACGACGGGAGACCCAGTACTTC.

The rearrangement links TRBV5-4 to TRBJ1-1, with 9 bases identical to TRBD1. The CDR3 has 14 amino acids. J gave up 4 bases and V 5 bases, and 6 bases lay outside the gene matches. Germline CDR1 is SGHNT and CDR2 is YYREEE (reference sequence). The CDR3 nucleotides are TGTGCCAGCAGAGCCGGGACAGGGCTCACTGAAGCTTTCTTT. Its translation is CASRAGTGLTEAFF.

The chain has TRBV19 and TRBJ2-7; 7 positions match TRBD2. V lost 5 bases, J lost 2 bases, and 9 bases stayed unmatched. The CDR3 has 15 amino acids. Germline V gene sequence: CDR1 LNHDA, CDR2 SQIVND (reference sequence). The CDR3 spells CASSPGLVLTYEQYF. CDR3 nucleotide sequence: TGTGCCAGTAGTCCTGGACTAGTTTTGACCTACGAGCAGTACTTC.

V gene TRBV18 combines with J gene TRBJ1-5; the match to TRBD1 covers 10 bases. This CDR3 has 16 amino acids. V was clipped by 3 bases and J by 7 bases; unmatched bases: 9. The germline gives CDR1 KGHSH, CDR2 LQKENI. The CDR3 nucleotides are TGTGCCAGCTCACCGGGACAGGGGCTCGAGAAGCAGCCCCAGCATTTT. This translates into CASSPGQGLEKQPQHF.

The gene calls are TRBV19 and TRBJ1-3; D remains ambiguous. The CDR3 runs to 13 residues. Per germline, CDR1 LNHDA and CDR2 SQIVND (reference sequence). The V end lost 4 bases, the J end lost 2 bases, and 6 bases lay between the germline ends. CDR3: CASSKAAGNTIYF. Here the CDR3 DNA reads TGTGCCAGTAGTAAGGCGGCTGGAAACACCATATATTTT.

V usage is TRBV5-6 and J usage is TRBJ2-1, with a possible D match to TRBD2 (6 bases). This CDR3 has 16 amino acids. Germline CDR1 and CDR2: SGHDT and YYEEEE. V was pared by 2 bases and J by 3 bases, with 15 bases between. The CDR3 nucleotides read TGTGCCAGCAGCTTTTTGTGGGACTCGGACTACAATGAGCAGTTCTTC. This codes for CASSFLWDSDYNEQFF.

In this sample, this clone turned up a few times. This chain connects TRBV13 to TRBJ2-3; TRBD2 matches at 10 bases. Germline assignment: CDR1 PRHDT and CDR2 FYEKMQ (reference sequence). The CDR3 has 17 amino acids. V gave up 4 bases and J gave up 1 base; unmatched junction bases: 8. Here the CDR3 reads CASSSPRGLAGTDTQYF. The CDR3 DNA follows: TGTGCCAGCAGCTCCCCCCGAGGACTAGCGGGCACAGATACGCAGTATTTT.

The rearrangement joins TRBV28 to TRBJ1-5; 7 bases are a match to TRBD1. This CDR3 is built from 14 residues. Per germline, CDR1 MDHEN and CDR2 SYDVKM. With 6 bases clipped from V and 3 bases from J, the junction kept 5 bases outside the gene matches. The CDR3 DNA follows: TGTGCCAGCAGCGCGACAGGGTACAATCAGCCCCAGCATTTT. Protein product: CASSATGYNQPQHF.

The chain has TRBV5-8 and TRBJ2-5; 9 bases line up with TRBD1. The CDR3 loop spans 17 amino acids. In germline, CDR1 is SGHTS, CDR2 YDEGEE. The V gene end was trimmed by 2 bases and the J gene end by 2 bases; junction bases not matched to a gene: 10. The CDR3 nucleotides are TGTGCCAGCAGCTTCGCCCAGACAGGGGGTCCTCAAGAGACCCAGTACTTC. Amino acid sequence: CASSFAQTGGPQETQYF. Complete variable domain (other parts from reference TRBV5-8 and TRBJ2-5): EAGVTQSPTHLIKTRGQQATLRCSPISGHTSVYWYQQALGLGLQFLLWYDEGEERNRGNFPPRFSGRQFPNYSSELNVNALELEDSALYLCASSFAQTGGPQETQYFGPGTRLLVL.